The 6 T cell receptor beta chains in this list originate from one sample, sequenced in a study of post-analysis software for immune sequencing data. Study conclusions and caveats: TRBV5-6, TRBV5-1 and TRBV20-1 belonged to a set of a few TRBV segments that were more frequent in patients than controls.

These receptors are not linked to any known antigen. Prepared TCR beta cDNA libraries contained unique molecular identifiers. TCRdb recomputed calls from the PCR reads with MiXCR, one row per CDR3 protein. The top ten hold 0.55% to 0.65% of the sample, which has hundreds of thousands of distinct CDR3 sequences, around 27% seen once. The sequencing input was blood. The receptors come from a girl aged 10 to 17 with multiple sclerosis.

In this sample, this clonotype turned up a few times. This sequence joins TRBV5-6 and TRBJ2-7, with TRBD2 matching 10 bases. CDR3 length equals 15 residues. V trimming: 5 bases; J trimming: 2 bases; junction bases outside the gene matches: 7. In germline, CDR1 is SGHDT, CDR2 YYEEEE. The CDR3, as DNA: TGTGCCAGCAGGGAAAGGACTAGCGGACCCTACGAGCAGTACTTC. Translated, it gives CASRERTSGPYEQYF.

This clonotype has just a few counts. The chain joins TRBV6-6 to TRBJ2-5; D might be TRBD2 (6 bases). V was pared by 7 bases and J by 3 bases, with 12 bases between. The CDR3 contains 13 residues. CDR1 is MNHNY and CDR2 is SVGAGI in the germline V gene (reference sequence). The CDR3 DNA follows: TGTGCCAGCACCCACGGGGGAAAAGAGACCCAGTACTTC. Its translation: CASTHGGKETQYF.

A few counts support this clonotype. The chain links TRBV29-1 to TRBJ2-5; D is possibly TRBD1 (7 bases). The CDR3 length is 15 residues. Per germline, CDR1 SQVTM and CDR2 ANQGSEA. V lost 1 base and J lost 3, with 15 bases in between. In nucleotides, the CDR3 is TGCAGCGTTGAAGGGTGGCAGGGGGAGGAAGAGACCCAGTACTTC. As protein: CSVEGWQGEEETQYF.

This clonotype was picked up a small number of times. V usage is TRBV5-5 and J usage is TRBJ1-4; D is undetermined. CDR1 is SGHKS, CDR2 YYEKEE, per germline (reference sequence). Trimming removed 2 bases from V and 0 bases from J, with 8 bases in between. There are 15 residues in the CDR3. CDR3 loop: CASSFGWATNEKLFF. In DNA form, the CDR3 reads TGTGCCAGCAGCTTTGGCTGGGCAACTAATGAAAAACTGTTTTTT.

The rearrangement uses TRBV4-3 and TRBJ1-4, with D possibly matching TRBD1 (5 bases). The CDR3 has 16 amino acids. Trimming took 5 bases from V and 11 from J, leaving 24 bases between them. Germline CDR1 LGHNA, CDR2 YSLEER. The CDR3 sequence is CASSENPGAIMKKLFF. As DNA, the CDR3 is TGCGCCAGCAGCGAAAACCCCGGGGCCATAATGAAGAAACTGTTTTTT.

In this sample, this clonotype turned up a few times. V is TRBV5-1 and J is TRBJ2-1, with TRBD2 identical over 12 bases. Germline CDR1 is SGHRS and CDR2 is YFSETQ. The junction had 9 bases not matched to a gene; V was cut back by 5 bases and J by 9 bases. This CDR3 region has 15 residues. The CDR3 DNA is TGCGCCAGCAGGCCCCCTAGCGGGGGGGGTGGTGAGCAGTTCTTC. Encoded protein: CASRPPSGGGGEQFF.